The next 20 T cell receptor beta chains were all read from a single sample in a study of blood T cell repertoires in COVID-19. Clones were sequenced by immunoSEQ multiplex PCR, and TCRdb holds only the in-frame ones, with some missing. This sample has about 73,000 clones, with over 70% found just once. Source material: peripheral blood. These receptors were obtained from a man over 45 with active COVID-19.

For the CDR3, the DNA is TGTGCCAGCAGTTACTCCCGACAGGGCCCCTACGAGCAGTACTTC. Its translation is CASSYSRQGPYEQYF. The gene calls are TRBV6-6 and TRBJ2-7, with 7 bases identical to TRBD1. Germline V gives CDR1 MNHNY, CDR2 SVGAGI (reference sequence). This CDR3 contains 15 residues. With 0 bases clipped from V and 2 bases from J, the junction kept 4 bases outside the gene matches.

This chain uses TRBV3-1 (or the pseudogene TRBV3-2) with TRBJ1-3, with TRBD1 as a possible D gene (6 bases). With 4 bases removed from V and 7 bases from J, the gap between germline ends came to 8 bases. CDR3 size: 12 residues. Germline CDR1 reads LGHDT; CDR2 reads YNNKEL (reference sequence). DNA for the CDR3: TGTGCCAGCAGCCTAGGGGGTAACACCATATATTTT. It codes for CASSLGGNTIYF.

V gene TRBV4-2 combines with J gene TRBJ2-1, with 9 bases matching TRBD1. The CDR3 runs to 17 residues. Germline V gene lookup returns CDR1 LGHNA and CDR2 YNFKEQ. Unmatched junction bases numbered 12, after V lost 2 bases and J lost 7 bases. The CDR3 spells CASSQLTPGQGVNEQFF. CDR3 coding DNA: TGTGCCAGCAGCCAACTCACTCCGGGACAGGGCGTAAATGAGCAGTTCTTC.

The rearrangement joins TRBV19 to TRBJ2-7; D might be TRBD1 (6 bases). Trimming stripped 5 bases from V and 1 base from J, with 12 bases between. The germline gives CDR1 LNHDA, CDR2 SQIVND (reference sequence). This CDR3 is 14 amino acids long. The CDR3 reads CASSVGTSSYEQYF. The CDR3 coding sequence is TGTGCCAGTAGTGTCGGGACATCTTCCTACGAGCAGTACTTC. Filled out from reference TRBV19 and TRBJ2-7, the complete variable domain reads DGGITQSPKYLFRKEGQNVTLSCEQNLNHDAMYWYRQDPGQGLRLIYYSQIVNDFQKGDIAEGYSVSREKKESFPLTVTSAQKNPTAFYLCASSVGTSSYEQYFGPGTRLTVT.

The V and J genes are TRBV27 and TRBJ2-1; 11 nucleotides agree with TRBD2. The germline CDR1 and CDR2 sequences are MNHEY and SMNVEV (reference sequence). The CDR3 is 16 residues long. V was pared by 3 bases and J by 9 bases, with 10 bases of the junction left unmatched. CDR3 sequence reads: CASSFSPSGRSGEQFF. DNA of the CDR3: TGTGCCAGCAGTTTTTCTCCTAGCGGGAGGTCGGGTGAGCAGTTCTTC.

The chain couples TRBV5-6 to TRBJ1-2, with a possible D match to TRBD1 (6 bases). V dropped 0 bases and J dropped 5 bases, with 8 bases sitting between them. CDR3 length: 13 residues. Germline CDR1 reads SGHDT; CDR2 reads YYEEEE. CDR3 sequence (DNA): TGTGCCAGCAGCTTGGACAGGGTTTATGGCTACACCTTC. Amino acids: CASSLDRVYGYTF.

The J gene is TRBJ2-7, the V gene TRBV7-2; 9 bases match TRBD2. The CDR3 is 15 amino acids. Germline CDR1 reads SGHTA; CDR2 reads FQGNSA. With 5 bases clipped from V and 0 bases from J, the junction kept 5 bases outside the gene matches. The CDR3 sequence is CASSPRSGSSYEQYF. The CDR3 nucleotides are TGTGCCAGCAGCCCTCGTAGCGGGAGCTCCTACGAGCAGTACTTC.

The V call is TRBV5-1, the J call TRBJ2-7; the match to TRBD1 covers 9 bases. Trimming cost V 3 bases and J 6 bases; bases outside gene matches: 10. The CDR3 loop spans 15 amino acids. CDR1 and CDR2 (germline): SGHRS, YFSETQ. The CDR3 region is CASSYVPGQGGEQYF. For the CDR3, the DNA is TGCGCCAGCAGCTACGTTCCGGGACAGGGTGGCGAGCAGTACTTC. Full variable domain (remainder filled in from reference TRBV5-1 and TRBJ2-7): KAGVTQTPRYLIKTRGQQVTLSCSPISGHRSVSWYQQTPGQGLQFLFEYFSETQRNKGNFPGRFSGRQFSNSRSEMNVSTLELGDSALYLCASSYVPGQGGEQYFGPGTRLTVT.

The CDR3 DNA reads TGTGCCAGCAGCCGTCGGCTAGCGACACAAGAGACCCAGTACTTC. Amino acid sequence: CASSRRLATQETQYF. The V call is TRBV7-2, the J call TRBJ2-5, with D tentatively TRBD2 (6 bases). This CDR3 is 15 amino acids long. Trimming shortened V by 5 bases and J by 2 bases, and 15 bases separated the two germline ends. CDR1 and CDR2 (germline): SGHTA, FQGNSA.

The gene calls are TRBV12-3 or TRBV12-4 and TRBJ1-1; no clear D gene. Trimming shortened V by 7 bases and J by 5 bases, and 5 bases separated the two germline ends. The CDR3 runs 10 residues. The CDR3 loop reads CASKQTEAFF. The CDR3 DNA reads as TGTGCCAGCAAGCAAACTGAAGCTTTCTTT.

This clone was seen just once. This sequence joins TRBV18 and TRBJ2-7; TRBD2 is a possible D gene (5 bases). Germline CDR1 and CDR2: KGHSH and LQKENI. V lost 6 bases and J 2 bases, leaving 8 bases between the germline ends. This CDR3 has 12 amino acids. The CDR3 DNA is TGTGCCAGCTCCGGGGTCCCCTACGAGCAGTACTTC. Encoded protein: CASSGVPYEQYF.

This clone was detected once. The chain joins TRBV15 to TRBJ1-1, with 7 bases matching TRBD1. V was pared by 3 bases and J by 6 bases, with 10 bases of the junction left unmatched. CDR1 and CDR2 from the germline V gene are LNHNV and YYDKDF (reference sequence). The CDR3 extends over 15 amino acids. CDR3 residues: CATSSSTGELAEAFF. The DNA of the CDR3 is TGTGCCACCAGCAGCTCAACAGGGGAGCTCGCTGAAGCTTTCTTT.

J is TRBJ2-5 and V is TRBV7-9; 7 bases align to TRBD1. The germline CDR1 and CDR2 sequences are SEHNR and FQNEAQ (reference sequence). The trim removed 6 bases at V and 1 base at J, leaving 5 bases unmatched. This CDR3 has 14 amino acids. The CDR3 region has the DNA TGTGCCAGCAGATTGACAGGGATCCAAGAGACCCAGTACTTC. Amino acid sequence: CASRLTGIQETQYF. Based on the CDR3 plus reference TRBV7-9 and TRBJ2-5, the full variable domain is DTGVSQNPRHKITKRGQNVTFRCDPISEHNRLYWYRQTLGQGPEFLTYFQNEAQLEKSRLLSDRFSAERPKGSFSTLEIQRTEQGDSAMYLCASRLTGIQETQYFGPGTRLLVL.

This clone was picked up a small number of times. The J gene is TRBJ1-5, the V gene TRBV19; D is unclear. The CDR3 covers 16 residues. Trimming took 4 bases from V and 5 from J, leaving 18 bases between them. Germline CDR1 LNHDA, CDR2 SQIVND (reference sequence). The DNA for the CDR3 is TGTGCCAGTAGTAACCTTGTGGGCAAGAGCTATCAGCCCCAGCATTTT. Its protein product is CASSNLVGKSYQPQHF.

The V and J genes are TRBV6-1 and TRBJ2-1; TRBD1 aligns across 9 bases. The CDR3 covers 19 residues. V was pared by 2 bases and J by 8 bases, with 19 bases of the junction left unmatched. Germline V lookup: CDR1 MNHNS, CDR2 SASEGT. In nucleotides, the CDR3 is TGTGCCAGCAGTGAATCAAGGGACAGGGAAACGAAACGTAGTGATGAGCAGTTCTTC. Its protein product is CASSESRDRETKRSDEQFF.

This rearrangement joins TRBV9 to TRBJ1-2; D may be TRBD1 (6 bases). V lost 2 bases and J 6 bases, leaving 17 bases between the germline ends. Looked up from germline, CDR1 is SGDLS and CDR2 is YYNGEE. The CDR3 has 15 amino acids. The CDR3 here is CASSVFLQGGDGYTF. In DNA, the CDR3 is TGTGCCAGCAGCGTCTTTCTACAGGGCGGCGATGGCTACACCTTC.

The chain uses TRBV7-2 and TRBJ2-7; 10 bases fit TRBD1. CDR3 length equals 15 residues. The germline V gene has CDR1 SGHTA and CDR2 FQGNSA. J was trimmed by 3 bases and V by 5 bases; bases with no gene match: 7. In nucleotides, the CDR3 is TGTGCCAGCAGCCCCTTGGACAGGGGGATCTACGAGCAGTACTTC. Its protein is CASSPLDRGIYEQYF.

The V call is TRBV5-4, the J call TRBJ2-5; a weak D match, TRBD1 (6 bases). Germline-derived CDR1 and CDR2 are SGHNT and YYREEE (reference sequence). This CDR3 contains 14 residues. V lost 2 bases and J lost 4, with 12 bases in between. This CDR3 reads CASSLRTERETQYF. CDR3 in DNA: TGTGCCAGCAGCTTAAGGACAGAGAGAGAGACCCAGTACTTC.

The chain links TRBV24-1 to TRBJ2-2; D may be TRBD2 (7 bases). The V end was cut by 2 bases, the J end by 2 bases, with 14 bases between. This CDR3 comprises 17 residues. Germline V CDR1 and CDR2: KGHDR, SFDVKD. Here the CDR3 reads CATSDSGGHQNTGELFF. The CDR3 DNA follows: TGTGCCACCAGTGATTCGGGGGGACACCAAAACACCGGGGAGCTGTTTTTT.

V usage is TRBV11-2 and J usage is TRBJ2-7; tentative D call: TRBD1 (6 bases). V was shortened by 5 bases and J by 3 bases, with 14 bases between the two germline ends. Germline values: CDR1 SGHAT, CDR2 FQNNGV. CDR3 size: 14 residues. The DNA of the CDR3 is TGTGCCAGCAGCGCCGAACAGGGATTCTACGAGCAGTACTTC. Amino acid sequence: CASSAEQGFYEQYF.